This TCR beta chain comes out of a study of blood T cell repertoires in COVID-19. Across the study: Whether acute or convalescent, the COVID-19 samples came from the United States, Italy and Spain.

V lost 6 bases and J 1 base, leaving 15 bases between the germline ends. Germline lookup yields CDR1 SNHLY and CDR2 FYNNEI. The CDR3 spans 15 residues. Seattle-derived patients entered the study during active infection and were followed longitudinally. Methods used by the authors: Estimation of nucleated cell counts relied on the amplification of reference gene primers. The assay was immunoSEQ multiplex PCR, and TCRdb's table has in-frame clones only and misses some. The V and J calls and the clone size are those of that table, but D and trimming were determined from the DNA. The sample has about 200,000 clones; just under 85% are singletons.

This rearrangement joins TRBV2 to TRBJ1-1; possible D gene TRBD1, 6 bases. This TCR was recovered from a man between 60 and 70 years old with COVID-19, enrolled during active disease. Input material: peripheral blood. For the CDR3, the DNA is TGTGCCAGCAGGGCACACCAGGGGACGAACACTGAAGCTTTCTTT. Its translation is CASRAHQGTNTEAFF.